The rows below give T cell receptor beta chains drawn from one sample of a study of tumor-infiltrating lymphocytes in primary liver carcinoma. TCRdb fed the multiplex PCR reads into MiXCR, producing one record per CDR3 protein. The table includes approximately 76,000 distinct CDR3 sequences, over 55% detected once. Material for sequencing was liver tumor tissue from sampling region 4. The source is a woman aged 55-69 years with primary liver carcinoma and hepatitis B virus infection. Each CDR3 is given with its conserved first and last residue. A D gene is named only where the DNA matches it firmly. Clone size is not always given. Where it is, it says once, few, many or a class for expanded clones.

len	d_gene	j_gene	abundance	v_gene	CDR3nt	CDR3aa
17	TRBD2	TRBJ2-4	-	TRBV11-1	TGTGCCAGCAGCTTTCCCAGGACTAGCGGGACCAAAAACATTCAGTATTTC	CASSFPRTSGTKNIQYF
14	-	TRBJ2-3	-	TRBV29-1	TGCAGCGTTGGGGACAAGATCCTTACAGATACGCAGTATTTT	CSVGDKILTDTQYF
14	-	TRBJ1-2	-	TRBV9	TGTGCCAGCAGCCCCCCCCAGGGGCTCCCGGGCTACACCTTC	CASSPPQGLPGYTF
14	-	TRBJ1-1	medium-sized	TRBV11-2	TGTGCCAGCAGGTTCAGGGTTACGAACACTGAAGCTTTCTTT	CASRFRVTNTEAFF
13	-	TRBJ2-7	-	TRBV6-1	TGTGCCAGCAGTCCCCGGACAGATTGGGAGCAGTACTTC	CASSPRTDWEQYF
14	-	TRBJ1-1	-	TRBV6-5	TGTGCCAGCAGTTACCCGACCGGGAGGGGGGAAGCCTTCTTT	CASSYPTGRGEAFF
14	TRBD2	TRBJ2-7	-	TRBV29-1	TGCAGCGTTGTATGCGGGAGGGGAGTCGACGAACAGTACTTC	CSVVCGRGVDEQYF
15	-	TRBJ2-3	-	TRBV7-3	TGTGCCAGCAGCTCGCCGGAGGGCGGTTTAGATACGCAGTATTTT	CASSSPEGGLDTQYF
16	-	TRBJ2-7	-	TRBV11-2	TGTGCCTGCAGCTTAGAGGGGCAGGGGTCTCCCCACGAGCAGTACTTC	CACSLEGQGSPHEQYF
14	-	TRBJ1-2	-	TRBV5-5	TGTGCCAGCAGCTTGGTGGGCACAGACTACGGCTACACCTTC	CASSLVGTDYGYTF
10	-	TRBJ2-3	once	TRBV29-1	TGCAGCGTGGACACAGATGCGCAGTTTTTT	CSVDTDAQFF